This entry describes one T cell receptor beta chain. Different DNA sequences within this sample yield the same CDR3. Execution of the assay was at deep level. Sequencing was performed with immunoSEQ multiplex PCR; in TCRdb, only in-frame clones are kept and a portion is missing. The table records 1.5 million to 1.9 million clones, around 98% of them present only once. The junction had 3 bases not matched to a gene; V was cut back by 6 bases and J by 5 bases. CDR1 is SNHLY, CDR2 FYNNEI, per germline. The CDR3 totals 13 residues. This sample was taken from a study of shared clonotypes between healthy human individuals.

The source of this sequence is a young man in good health. The chain is built from TRBV2 and TRBJ1-5; 8 bases agree with TRBD1. The sample was naive CD4+ T cells sorted from blood. Subset: CD45RA+ positively selected. CDR3 protein: CASRTDRDQPQHF. CDR3 in DNA: TGTGCCAGCAGGACGGACAGGGATCAGCCCCAGCATTTT.